The following is a T cell receptor beta chain sequence with its context. The authors' processing: The assay estimated nucleated cells by amplifying reference gene primers. Clones were sequenced by immunoSEQ multiplex PCR, and TCRdb holds only the in-frame ones, with some missing. V and J calls plus clone size are reproduced from that table; the DNA served to infer D and trimming. The sample has tens of thousands of clones; approximately 88% are singletons. CDR3 size: 15 residues. The germline CDR1 and CDR2 sequences are MRHNA and SNTAGT. V shed 4 bases and J 11 bases; nucleotides not matched to a gene: 13. This entry is derived from a study of blood T cell repertoires in COVID-19.

The TCR originated in a human donor in a cohort sampled during active COVID-19. Input material: peripheral blood. This chain joins TRBV6-4 and TRBJ2-1; 8 positions agree with TRBD2. The CDR3 DNA reads as TGTGCCAGCAGTGTCCGGGAGGGCCGGGCCCCTAAGCAGTTCTTC. This gives the protein CASSVREGRAPKQFF.